Listed here are 18 T cell receptor beta chains from one sample, sequenced in a study of shared clonotypes between healthy human individuals. Repertoires were generated with immunoSEQ multiplex PCR, while TCRdb's copy carries only in-frame clones and drops some. The table lists over 2 million clones, roughly 96% of them singletons. Sequencing was carried out using naive CD4+ T cells sorted from blood. Sample subset: CD45RA+ positively selected. All receptors derive from a man aged 18 to 29 in good health.

As for this clone: The sample contains more than one DNA sequence encoding this CDR3. The V gene is TRBV30, the J gene TRBJ2-2; D is unclear. CDR3 length: 12 residues. Looked up from germline, CDR1 is GTSNPN and CDR2 is SVGIG (reference sequence). The V end lost 1 base, the J end lost 5 bases, and 5 bases lay between the germline ends. CDR3 sequence (DNA): TGTGCCTGGAGTGCCCGGACCGGGGAGCTGTTTTTT. Protein: CAWSARTGELFF.

As regards this clone: Other DNA sequences in this specimen translate into the identical CDR3. V gene TRBV6-5 combines with J gene TRBJ1-1; no firm D call. The CDR3 is 12 residues long. Looked up from germline, CDR1 is MNHEY and CDR2 is SVGAGI. V lost 6 bases and J lost 0, with 5 bases in between. CDR3 nucleotides: TGTGCCAGCAGAACCGTGAACACTGAAGCTTTCTTT. This gives the protein CASRTVNTEAFF.

This clone was counted only a few times. This chain joins TRBV9 and TRBJ1-5; a weak D match, TRBD1 (6 bases). CDR1 and CDR2 (germline): SGDLS, YYNGEE. Trimming stripped 5 bases from V and 0 bases from J, with 12 bases between. The CDR3 runs 15 residues. The DNA of the CDR3 is TGTGCCAGCAGTTCAGGGGCTAATAGCAATCAGCCCCAGCATTTT. Translated, it gives CASSSGANSNQPQHF.

This chain connects TRBV6-1 to TRBJ1-6; possibly TRBD1 for D (5 bases). The CDR3 length is 15 residues. Germline values: CDR1 MNHNS, CDR2 SASEGT. The germline V and J ends were trimmed by 4 bases and 6 bases, with 13 bases remaining between them. CDR3 protein: CASSVEGTANSPLHF. The CDR3 DNA sequence: TGTGCCAGCAGTGTGGAAGGGACGGCTAATTCACCCCTCCACTTT.

On this clone: In the same sample, other DNA sequences code for this CDR3. This sequence joins TRBV6-1 and TRBJ1-3; D unclear. CDR3 size: 13 residues. Germline V gene data show CDR1 as MNHNS and CDR2 as SASEGT. Trimming removed 6 bases from V and 0 bases from J, with 6 bases in between. The CDR3 spells CASRAASGNTIYF. DNA of the CDR3: TGTGCCAGCAGAGCAGCCTCTGGAAACACCATATATTTT.

This rearrangement joins TRBV6-6 to TRBJ2-7; D tentatively fits TRBD1 or TRBD2 (5 bases each). The germline V gene encodes CDR1 MNHNY and CDR2 SVGAGI (reference sequence). With 2 bases removed from V and 6 bases from J, the gap between germline ends came to 14 bases. The CDR3 runs to 14 residues. The CDR3 DNA follows: TGTGCCAGCAGTTACGGGGCGTCTGGAGGCGAGCAGTACTTC. It translates to CASSYGASGGEQYF.

A word on this clone: Additional DNA sequences in this sample encode the identical CDR3. The V call is TRBV2, the J call TRBJ2-3; no definite D call. Germline CDR1 is SNHLY and CDR2 is FYNNEI. This CDR3 spans 12 amino acids. Trimming removed 4 bases at V and 3 bases at J, with 5 bases between. CDR3 DNA sequence: TGTGCCAGCAGTGCCGGGACAGATACGCAGTATTTT. Translating gives CASSAGTDTQYF.

CDR3 sequence reads: CASRGGGGDYNYGYTF. CDR3 in DNA: TGTGCCAGCAGAGGAGGGGGTGGTGATTATAACTATGGCTACACCTTC. V is TRBV27 and J is TRBJ1-2; TRBD1 is a possible D gene (6 bases). From germline, CDR1 is MNHEY and CDR2 SMNVEV (reference sequence). Trimming shortened V by 6 bases and J by 1 base, and 18 bases separated the two germline ends. The CDR3 sequence is 16 residues long.

This chain joins TRBV7-2 and TRBJ2-5; D perhaps matches TRBD2 (6 bases). Germline V gives CDR1 SGHTA, CDR2 FQGNSA. This CDR3 has 14 residues. Trimming stripped 5 bases from V and 8 bases from J, with 18 bases between. The CDR3 spells CASSPTRLVDTQYF. DNA for the CDR3: TGTGCCAGCAGCCCCACCCGACTAGTTGACACCCAGTACTTC.

As DNA, the CDR3 is TGTGCCAGCAGCGCCAGTTGGACCTCCTACGAGCAGTACTTC. As protein: CASSASWTSYEQYF. The chain combines TRBV7-9 with TRBJ2-7; D is ambiguous. CDR3 length: 14 residues. Trimming pared 5 bases from V and 0 bases from J, leaving 11 bases between. Germline loops: CDR1 SEHNR, CDR2 FQNEAQ (reference sequence). The entire variable domain, with the rest obtained from reference TRBV7-9 and TRBJ2-7, is as follows: DTGVSQNPRHKITKRGQNVTFRCDPISEHNRLYWYRQTLGQGPEFLTYFQNEAQLEKSRLLSDRFSAERPKGSFSTLEIQRTEQGDSAMYLCASSASWTSYEQYFGPGTRLTVT.

There are many counts of this clone. The V and J genes are TRBV11-2 and TRBJ2-7, with 9 bases that match TRBD1. The trim removed 3 bases at V and 2 bases at J, leaving 5 bases unmatched. The CDR3 contains 15 residues. Germline CDR1 and CDR2: SGHAT and FQNNGV. CDR3: CASSFNRDRAYEQYF. CDR3 nucleotides: TGTGCCAGCAGCTTTAACCGGGACAGGGCCTACGAGCAGTACTTC. The whole variable domain, filled in from reference TRBV11-2 and TRBJ2-7, reads EAGVAQSPRYKIIEKRQSVAFWCNPISGHATLYWYQQILGQGPKLLIQFQNNGVVDDSQLPKDRFSAERLKGVDSTLKIQPAKLEDSAVYLCASSFNRDRAYEQYFGPGTRLTVT.

This chain links TRBV7-3 with TRBJ2-1; D is perhaps TRBD2 (6 bases). This CDR3 is 16 amino acids long. V lost 4 bases to trimming and J lost 7 bases, with 20 bases between them. Germline CDR1 reads SGHTA; CDR2 reads FQGTGA. The CDR3 loop reads CASSSLRRTTLNEQFF. CDR3 DNA: TGTGCCAGCAGCTCCCTTCGACGGACTACCCTGAATGAGCAGTTCTTC.

Details on this clone: Other nucleotide sequences in the sample specify the same CDR3. This chain connects TRBV6-5 to TRBJ2-3, with 7 bases identical to TRBD2. The CDR3 is 14 amino acids. After removal of 5 bases from V and 0 bases from J, the junction contained 2 bases not matched to a gene. Looked up from germline, CDR1 is MNHEY and CDR2 is SVGAGI. The CDR3 nucleotides read TGTGCCAGCAGTAGGGGAGGGAGCACAGATACGCAGTATTTT. Translating it yields CASSRGGSTDTQYF.

The rearrangement uses TRBV29-1 and TRBJ1-1, with a tentative D call TRBD1 (5 bases). The CDR3 has 13 residues. CDR1 and CDR2 (germline): SQVTM, ANQGSEA. Trimming removed 5 bases from V and 2 bases from J, with 12 bases in between. CDR3 amino acids: CSVSRGANTEAFF. In DNA, the CDR3 is TGCAGCGTTTCTAGAGGGGCAAACACTGAAGCTTTCTTT.

The J gene is TRBJ1-5, the V gene TRBV6-1; 10 bases line up with TRBD1. Germline V gene sequence: CDR1 MNHNS, CDR2 SASEGT. V shed 6 bases, J shed 6 bases, and the junction held 8 bases outside the gene matches. The CDR3 has 15 amino acids. CDR3 sequence: CASSVGQGVGQPQHF. Here the CDR3 DNA reads TGTGCCAGCAGCGTAGGACAGGGGGTAGGTCAGCCCCAGCATTTT.

This clone was observed once. The rearrangement joins TRBV6-1 to TRBJ1-4, with TRBD1 identical over 7 bases. The CDR3 runs 15 residues. Germline lookup yields CDR1 MNHNS and CDR2 SASEGT. Trimming removed 6 bases from V and 2 bases from J; junction bases left unmatched: 6. The CDR3 region has the DNA TGTGCCAGCAGACAGGGGCTTGCTACTAATGAAAAACTGTTTTTT. Its translation: CASRQGLATNEKLFF.

This sequence joins TRBV5-1 and TRBJ1-1; D ambiguous. The CDR3 is 13 residues long. Germline loops: CDR1 SGHRS, CDR2 YFSETQ. Trimming shortened V by 4 bases and J by 2 bases, and 9 bases separated the two germline ends. CDR3 bases: TGCGCCAGCAGCGCCTCGGGTAACACTGAAGCTTTCTTT. Protein product: CASSASGNTEAFF. The full variable domain, rest sourced from reference TRBV5-1 and TRBJ1-1, is KAGVTQTPRYLIKTRGQQVTLSCSPISGHRSVSWYQQTPGQGLQFLFEYFSETQRNKGNFPGRFSGRQFSNSRSEMNVSTLELGDSALYLCASSASGNTEAFFGQGTRLTVV.

The chain links TRBV15 to TRBJ2-2, with D hard to call. The CDR3 runs 17 residues. The V gene lost 0 bases and the J gene lost 0 bases, with 11 bases spanning the gap. The V gene's germline CDR1 is LNHNV and CDR2 YYDKDF (reference sequence). CDR3 protein: CATSRDYQSSNTGELFF. DNA of the CDR3: TGTGCCACCAGCAGAGACTATCAGTCCTCGAACACCGGGGAGCTGTTTTTT.